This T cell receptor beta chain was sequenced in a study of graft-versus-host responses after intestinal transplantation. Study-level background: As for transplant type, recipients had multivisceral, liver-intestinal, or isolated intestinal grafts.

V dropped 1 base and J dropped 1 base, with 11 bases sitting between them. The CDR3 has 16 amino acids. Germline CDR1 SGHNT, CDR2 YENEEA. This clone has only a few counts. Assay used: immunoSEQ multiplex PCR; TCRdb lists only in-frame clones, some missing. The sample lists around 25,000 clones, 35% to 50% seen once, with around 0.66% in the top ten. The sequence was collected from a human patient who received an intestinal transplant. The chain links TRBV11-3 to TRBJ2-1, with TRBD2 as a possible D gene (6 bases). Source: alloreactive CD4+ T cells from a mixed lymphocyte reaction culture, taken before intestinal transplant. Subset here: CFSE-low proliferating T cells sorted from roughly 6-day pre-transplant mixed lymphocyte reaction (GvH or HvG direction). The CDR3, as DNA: TGTGCCAGCAGCTTAGTGGTGGCGGGGTCCTACAATGAGCAGTTCTTC. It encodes CASSLVVAGSYNEQFF.